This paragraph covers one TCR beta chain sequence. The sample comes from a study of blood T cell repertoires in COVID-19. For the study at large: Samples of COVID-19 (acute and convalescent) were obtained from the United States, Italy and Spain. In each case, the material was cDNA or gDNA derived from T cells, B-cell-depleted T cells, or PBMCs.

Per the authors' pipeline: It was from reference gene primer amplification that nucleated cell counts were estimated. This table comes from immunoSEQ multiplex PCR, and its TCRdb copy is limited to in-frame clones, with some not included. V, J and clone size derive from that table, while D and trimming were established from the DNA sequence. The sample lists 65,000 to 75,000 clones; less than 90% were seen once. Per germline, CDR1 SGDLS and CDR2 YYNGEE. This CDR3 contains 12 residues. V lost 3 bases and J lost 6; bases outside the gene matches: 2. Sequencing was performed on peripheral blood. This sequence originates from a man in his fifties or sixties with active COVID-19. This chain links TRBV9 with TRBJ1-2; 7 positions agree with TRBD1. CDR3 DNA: TGTGCCAGCAGCGGAGACAGGGATGGCTACACCTTC. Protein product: CASSGDRDGYTF. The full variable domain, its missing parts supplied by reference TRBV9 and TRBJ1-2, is DSGVTQTPKHLITATGQRVTLRCSPRSGDLSVYWYQQSLDQGLQFLIQYYNGEERAKGNILERFSAQQFPDLHSELNLSSLELGDSALYFCASSGDRDGYTFGSGTRLTVV.